This passage covers 7 T cell receptor beta chains from one sample sequenced in a study of vaccination effects on CD4 cells after COVID-19. Their target antigens are unknown. CD4+ T cells specific for antigen were expanded with viral peptide pools by the ViraFEST assay before sequencing. Upon completion of about eleven days in culture, CD4+ T cells were isolated. By PCR, the person was confirmed to have had SARS-CoV-2 infection between March and December 2020. The repertoire was sequenced with immunoSEQ multiplex PCR; TCRdb's copy has only in-frame clones and lacks some. The sample has 35,000 to 40,000 clones; 55% to 75% are singletons. This material consisted of CD4+ T cells from PBMCs cultured with HCoV-NL63 spike peptides, taken before COVID-19 vaccination. The receptors here all came from a human donor who had a prior SARS-CoV-2 infection.

The V call is TRBV5-1, the J call TRBJ2-5; TRBD1 or TRBD2 may be the D gene (5 bases each). This CDR3 comprises 13 residues. Germline CDR1 reads SGHRS; CDR2 reads YFSETQ. V lost 2 bases and J lost 3, with 8 bases in between. The CDR3 region is CASSFGAEETQYF. In nucleotides, the CDR3 is TGCGCCAGCAGCTTCGGGGCAGAAGAGACCCAGTACTTC.

This sequence joins TRBV6-5 and TRBJ2-1; 8 nucleotides align to TRBD1. The germline V gene has CDR1 MNHEY and CDR2 SVGAGI. There are 16 residues in the CDR3. V lost 4 bases to trimming and J lost 6 bases; unmatched junction nucleotides: 11. CDR3 amino acids: CASSSQAGGAGNEQFF. CDR3 DNA: TGTGCCAGCAGTTCTCAAGCAGGGGGCGCGGGCAATGAGCAGTTCTTC.

The chain carries TRBV10-3 and TRBJ2-3; tentatively, D is TRBD2 (6 bases). With 6 bases removed from V and 2 bases from J, the gap between germline ends came to 15 bases. This CDR3 comprises 15 residues. Germline CDR1 and CDR2: ENHRY and SYGVKD. The CDR3 spells CAISFGGDSTDTQYF. DNA for the CDR3: TGTGCCATCAGCTTCGGAGGGGATTCCACAGATACGCAGTATTTT.

V and J are TRBV7-2 and TRBJ1-2, with 9 nucleotides matching TRBD1. This CDR3 is 15 amino acids long. Losses at the gene ends were 0 bases for V and 4 bases for J; bases not matched to a gene: 3. Germline values: CDR1 SGHTA, CDR2 FQGNSA. CDR3: CASSLAVGQGYGYTF. CDR3 nucleotides: TGTGCCAGCAGCTTAGCAGTGGGACAGGGCTATGGCTACACCTTC.

The CDR3 nucleotides are TGTGCCAGCTCACGAGATTCCCGGGACGGAAGAGCTTTCTTT. The encoded protein is CASSRDSRDGRAFF. This rearrangement joins TRBV18 to TRBJ1-1, with a possible D match to TRBD1 (5 bases). Trimming removed 4 bases at V and 10 bases at J, with 19 bases between. The length of the CDR3 is 14 residues. CDR1 and CDR2 (germline): KGHSH, LQKENI.

The V call is TRBV7-8, the J call TRBJ2-7; D ambiguous. The CDR3 length is 15 residues. Trimming stripped 0 bases from V and 4 bases from J, with 13 bases between. Germline CDR1 is SGHVS and CDR2 is FQNEAQ. CDR3 in DNA: TGTGCCAGCAGCTTAGCGCCCGGGCCATCGTACGAGCAGTACTTC. Its translation: CASSLAPGPSYEQYF.

This rearrangement joins TRBV11-2 to TRBJ2-3; a possible D gene is TRBD2 (6 bases). Looked up from germline, CDR1 is SGHAT and CDR2 is FQNNGV. The V gene lost 4 bases and the J gene lost 2 bases, with 16 bases spanning the gap. CDR3 length: 16 amino acids. CDR3 coding DNA: TGTGCCAGCAGCTCCTTGGGCGGGGCCTTCACAGATACGCAGTATTTT. It translates to CASSSLGGAFTDTQYF. The full variable domain, with the rest looked up from reference TRBV11-2 and TRBJ2-3, is EAGVAQSPRYKIIEKRQSVAFWCNPISGHATLYWYQQILGQGPKLLIQFQNNGVVDDSQLPKDRFSAERLKGVDSTLKIQPAKLEDSAVYLCASSSLGGAFTDTQYFGPGTRLTVL.